The entry that follows covers one T cell receptor beta chain sequence. TCRdb keeps only in-frame clones here, not all; method: immunoSEQ multiplex PCR. The profile shows 180,000 or so clones, about 89% of them singletons. This record comes from a study of blood T cell repertoires in COVID-19. Overall study context: Acute and convalescent COVID-19 specimens originated in the United States, Italy and Spain.

Germline assignment: CDR1 MNHNY and CDR2 SVGAGI (reference sequence). The CDR3 is 15 amino acids. Trimming pared 6 bases from V and 2 bases from J, leaving 16 bases between. Sequences were obtained from peripheral blood. V is TRBV6-6 and J is TRBJ1-1; perhaps TRBD1 as D (6 bases). The receptor's source is a man aged 35-49 years with active or convalescent COVID-19. CDR3 DNA: TGTGCCAGCAGCCCCCCCCAGACAGGTAACACTGAAGCTTTCTTT. This codes for CASSPPQTGNTEAFF.